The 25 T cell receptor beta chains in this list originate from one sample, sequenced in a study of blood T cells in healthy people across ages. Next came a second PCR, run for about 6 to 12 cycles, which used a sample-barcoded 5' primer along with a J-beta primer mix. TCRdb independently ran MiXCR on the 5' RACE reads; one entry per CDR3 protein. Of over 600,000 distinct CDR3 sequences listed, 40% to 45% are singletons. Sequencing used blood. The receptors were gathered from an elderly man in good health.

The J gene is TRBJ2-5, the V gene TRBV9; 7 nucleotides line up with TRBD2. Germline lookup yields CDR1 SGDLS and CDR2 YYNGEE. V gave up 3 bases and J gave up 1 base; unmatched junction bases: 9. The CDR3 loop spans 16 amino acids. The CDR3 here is CASSGGAGVGQETQYF. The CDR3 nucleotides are TGTGCCAGCAGCGGTGGGGCGGGAGTAGGCCAAGAGACCCAGTACTTC.

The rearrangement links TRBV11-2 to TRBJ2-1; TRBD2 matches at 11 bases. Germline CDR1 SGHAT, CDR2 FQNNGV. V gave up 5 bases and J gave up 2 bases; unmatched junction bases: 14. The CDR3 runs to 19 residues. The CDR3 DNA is TGTGCCAGCAGCCCGAGGACTAGCGGGCGTCCGGGGGCCTACAATGAGCAGTTCTTC. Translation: CASSPRTSGRPGAYNEQFF.

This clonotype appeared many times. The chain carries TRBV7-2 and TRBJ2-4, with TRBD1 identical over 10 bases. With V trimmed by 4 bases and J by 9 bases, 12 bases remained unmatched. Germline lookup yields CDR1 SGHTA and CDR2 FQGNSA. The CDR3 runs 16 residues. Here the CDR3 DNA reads TGTGCCAGCAGCTCCATACGGGGACAGGGGAGTAGCATTCAGTACTTC. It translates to CASSSIRGQGSSIQYF.

In DNA form, the CDR3 reads TGTGCCAGCAGTTTCGGGGCGGGAGAGAAGGCCAAAAACATTCAGTACTTC. Translating gives CASSFGAGEKAKNIQYF. The V gene is TRBV28, the J gene TRBJ2-4; 7 bases agree with TRBD2. Germline V gene sequence: CDR1 MDHEN, CDR2 SYDVKM. Trimming cost V 3 bases and J 1 base; bases outside gene matches: 9. CDR3 length equals 17 residues.

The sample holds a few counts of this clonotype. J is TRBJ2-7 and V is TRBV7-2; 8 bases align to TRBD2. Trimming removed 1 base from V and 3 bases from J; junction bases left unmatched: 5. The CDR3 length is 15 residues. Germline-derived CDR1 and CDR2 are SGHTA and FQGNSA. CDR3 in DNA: TGTGCCAGCAGCTTAGGTCCTAGCGGGTACTACGAGCAGTACTTC. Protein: CASSLGPSGYYEQYF. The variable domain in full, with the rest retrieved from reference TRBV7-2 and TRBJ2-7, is GAGVSQSPSNKVTEKGKDVELRCDPISGHTALYWYRQSLGQGLEFLIYFQGNSAPDKSGLPSDRFSAERTGGSVSTLTIQRTQQEDSAVYLCASSLGPSGYYEQYFGPGTRLTVT.

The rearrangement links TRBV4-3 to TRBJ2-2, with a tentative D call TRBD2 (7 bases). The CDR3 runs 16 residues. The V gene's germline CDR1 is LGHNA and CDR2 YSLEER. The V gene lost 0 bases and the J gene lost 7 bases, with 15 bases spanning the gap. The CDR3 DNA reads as TGCGCCAGCAGCCAAGATCTCGGGGGGCCGGGCGGGGAGCTGTTTTTT. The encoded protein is CASSQDLGGPGGELFF.

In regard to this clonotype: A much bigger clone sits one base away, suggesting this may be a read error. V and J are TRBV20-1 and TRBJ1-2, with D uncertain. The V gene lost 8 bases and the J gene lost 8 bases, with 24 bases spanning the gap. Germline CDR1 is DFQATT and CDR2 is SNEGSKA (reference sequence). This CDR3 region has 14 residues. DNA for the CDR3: TGCAGTACTGTGGACCGCGTCGAGATATGGGGCTACACCTTC. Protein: CSTVDRVEIWGYTF.

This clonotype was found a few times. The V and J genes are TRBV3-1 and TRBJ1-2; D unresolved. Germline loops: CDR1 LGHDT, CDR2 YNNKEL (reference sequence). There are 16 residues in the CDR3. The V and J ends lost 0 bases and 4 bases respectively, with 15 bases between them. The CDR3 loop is CASSQDRTGRTYGYTF. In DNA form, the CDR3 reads TGTGCCAGCAGCCAAGATCGGACTGGCAGAACCTATGGCTACACCTTC.

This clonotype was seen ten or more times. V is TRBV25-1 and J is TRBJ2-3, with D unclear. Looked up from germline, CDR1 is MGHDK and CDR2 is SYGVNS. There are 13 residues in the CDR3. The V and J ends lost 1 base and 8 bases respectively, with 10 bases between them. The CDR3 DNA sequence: TGTGCCAGCAGTGAATCTGGGGTAACTACGCAGTATTTT. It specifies CASSESGVTTQYF.

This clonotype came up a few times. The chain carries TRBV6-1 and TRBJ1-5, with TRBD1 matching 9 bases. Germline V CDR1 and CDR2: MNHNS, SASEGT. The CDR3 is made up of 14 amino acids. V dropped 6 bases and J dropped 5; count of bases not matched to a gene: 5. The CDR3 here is CASRGTGRDQPQHF. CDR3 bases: TGTGCCAGCAGGGGGACAGGGAGGGATCAGCCCCAGCATTTT.

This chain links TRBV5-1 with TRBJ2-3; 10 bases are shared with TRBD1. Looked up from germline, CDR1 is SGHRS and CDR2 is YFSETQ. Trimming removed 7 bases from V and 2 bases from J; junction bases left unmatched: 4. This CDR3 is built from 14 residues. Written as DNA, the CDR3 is TGCGCCAGCCGGGACAGGGGCACCACAGATACGCAGTATTTT. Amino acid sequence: CASRDRGTTDTQYF.

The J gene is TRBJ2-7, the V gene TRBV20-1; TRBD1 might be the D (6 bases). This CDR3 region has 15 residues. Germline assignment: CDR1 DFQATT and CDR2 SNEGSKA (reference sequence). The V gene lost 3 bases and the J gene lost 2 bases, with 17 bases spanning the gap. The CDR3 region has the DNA TGCAGTGCTAGGGCCGAGGGAAAGGGGGCCTACGAGCAGTACTTC. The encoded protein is CSARAEGKGAYEQYF.

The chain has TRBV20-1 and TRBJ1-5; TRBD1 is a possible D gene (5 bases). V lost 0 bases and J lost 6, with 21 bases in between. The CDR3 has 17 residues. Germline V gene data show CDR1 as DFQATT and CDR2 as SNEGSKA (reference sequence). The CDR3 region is CSARDTGDPLISQPQHF. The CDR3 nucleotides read TGCAGTGCTAGAGATACGGGGGATCCCTTAATTAGTCAGCCCCAGCATTTT.

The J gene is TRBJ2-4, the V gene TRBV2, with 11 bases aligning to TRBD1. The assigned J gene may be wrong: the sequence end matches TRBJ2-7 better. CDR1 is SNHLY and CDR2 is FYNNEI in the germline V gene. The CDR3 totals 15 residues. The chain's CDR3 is CASSKGQGGTYEQYF. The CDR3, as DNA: TGTGCCAGCAGTAAGGGACAGGGGGGGACCTACGAGCAGTACTTC.

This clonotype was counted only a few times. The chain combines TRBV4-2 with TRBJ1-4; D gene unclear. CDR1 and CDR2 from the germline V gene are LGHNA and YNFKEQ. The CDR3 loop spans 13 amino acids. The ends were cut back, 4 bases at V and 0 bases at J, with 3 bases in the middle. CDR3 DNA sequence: TGTGCCAGCAGCCTTGCAACTAATGAAAAACTGTTTTTT. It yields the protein CASSLATNEKLFF.

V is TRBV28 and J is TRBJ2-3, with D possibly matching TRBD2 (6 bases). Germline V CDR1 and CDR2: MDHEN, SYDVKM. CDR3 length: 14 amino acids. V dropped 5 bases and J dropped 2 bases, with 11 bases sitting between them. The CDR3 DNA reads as TGTGCCAGCAGTGTACCGGGACTCACAGATACGCAGTATTTT. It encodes CASSVPGLTDTQYF.

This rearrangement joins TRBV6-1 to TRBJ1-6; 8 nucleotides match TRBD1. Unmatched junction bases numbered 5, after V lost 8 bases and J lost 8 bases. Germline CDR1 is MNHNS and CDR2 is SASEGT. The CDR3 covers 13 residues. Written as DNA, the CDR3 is TGTGCCAGCGTCAGGGGGCTGGATTCACCCCTCCACTTT. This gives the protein CASVRGLDSPLHF.

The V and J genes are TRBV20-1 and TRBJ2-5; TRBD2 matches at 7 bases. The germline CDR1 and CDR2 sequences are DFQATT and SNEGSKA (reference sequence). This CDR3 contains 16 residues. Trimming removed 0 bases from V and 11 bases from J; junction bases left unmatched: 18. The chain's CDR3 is CSARDPLASGPLEQYF. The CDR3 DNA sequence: TGCAGTGCTAGAGACCCCCTGGCTAGCGGTCCCTTGGAGCAGTACTTC.

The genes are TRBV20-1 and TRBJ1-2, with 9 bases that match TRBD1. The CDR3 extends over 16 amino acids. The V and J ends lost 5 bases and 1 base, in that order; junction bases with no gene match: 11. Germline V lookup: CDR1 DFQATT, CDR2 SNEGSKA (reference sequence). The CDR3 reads CSAPPGQGKNNYGYTF. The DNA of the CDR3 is TGCAGTGCTCCCCCGGGACAGGGAAAGAATAACTATGGCTACACCTTC.

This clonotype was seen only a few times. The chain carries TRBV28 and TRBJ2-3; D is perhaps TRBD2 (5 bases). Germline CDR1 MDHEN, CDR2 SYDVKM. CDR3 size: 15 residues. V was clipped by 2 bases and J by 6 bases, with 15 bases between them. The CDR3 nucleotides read TGTGCCAGCAGTTTAAGGAGCGGTCCCCTGGATACGCAGTATTTT. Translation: CASSLRSGPLDTQYF.

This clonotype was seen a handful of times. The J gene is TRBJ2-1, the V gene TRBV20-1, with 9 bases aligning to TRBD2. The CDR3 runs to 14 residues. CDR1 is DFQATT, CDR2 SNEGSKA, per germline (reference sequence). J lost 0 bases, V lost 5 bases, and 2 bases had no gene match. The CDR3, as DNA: TGCAGTGCTGATAGCGGGAGCTCCTACAATGAGCAGTTCTTC. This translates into CSADSGSSYNEQFF.

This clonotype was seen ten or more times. The CDR3 region is CASSAEGGVGAFF. CDR3 bases: TGTGCCAGCAGCGCAGAAGGGGGCGTCGGGGCTTTCTTT. The chain employs TRBV9 and TRBJ1-1; 7 nucleotides agree with TRBD1. V was pared by 3 bases and J by 11 bases, with 10 bases of the junction left unmatched. This CDR3 region has 13 residues. The V gene's germline CDR1 is SGDLS and CDR2 YYNGEE.

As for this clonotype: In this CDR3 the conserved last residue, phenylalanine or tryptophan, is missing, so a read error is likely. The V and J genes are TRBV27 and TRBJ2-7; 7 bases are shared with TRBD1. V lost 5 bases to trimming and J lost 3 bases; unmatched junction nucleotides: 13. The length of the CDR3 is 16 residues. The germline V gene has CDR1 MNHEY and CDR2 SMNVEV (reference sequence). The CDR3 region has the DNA TGTGCCAGCAGTCCCTATCCTCGACAGGGACGCTACGAGCAGTACCTC. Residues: CASSPYPRQGRYEQYL.

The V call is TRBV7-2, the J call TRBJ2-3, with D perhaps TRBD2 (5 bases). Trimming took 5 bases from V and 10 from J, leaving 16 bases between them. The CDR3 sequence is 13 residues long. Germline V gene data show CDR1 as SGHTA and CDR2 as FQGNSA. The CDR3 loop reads CASSQWVATPQYF. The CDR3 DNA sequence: TGTGCCAGCAGCCAATGGGTAGCGACGCCGCAGTATTTT.

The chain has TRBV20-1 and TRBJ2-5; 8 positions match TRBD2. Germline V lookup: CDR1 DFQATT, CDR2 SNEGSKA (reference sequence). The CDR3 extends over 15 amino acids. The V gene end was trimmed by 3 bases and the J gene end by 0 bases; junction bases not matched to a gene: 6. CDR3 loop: CSASTVAGYQETQYF. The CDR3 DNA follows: TGCAGTGCTAGTACGGTAGCGGGGTACCAAGAGACCCAGTACTTC.